This T cell receptor beta chain was identified during a study of blood T cell repertoires in COVID-19. Study background: There were acute and convalescent COVID-19 samples, and they came from the United States, Italy and Spain. PBMCs, B-cell-depleted T cells, or T cells provided the cDNA or gDNA that made up the material.

Methods used by the authors: It was from reference gene primer amplification that nucleated cell counts were estimated. TCRdb's copy holds only in-frame clones and misses some; the assay was immunoSEQ multiplex PCR. V, J and clone size reflect that table, while D and trimming were determined from the DNA. The sample has approximately 70,000 clones, nearly 80% seen once; the top ten hold just under 6.5%. Germline CDR1 reads MNHEY; CDR2 reads SVGAGI. The CDR3 spans 14 residues. Trimming shortened V by 6 bases and J by 3 bases, and 13 bases separated the two germline ends. This chain joins TRBV6-5 and TRBJ2-3, with D unclear. Sequencing was done on a sample of peripheral blood. The receptor's source is a woman aged 55-69 years with acute or convalescent COVID-19. The DNA of the CDR3 is TGTGCCAGCAGCCTCTCGGGTTATACAGATACGCAGTATTTT. Protein product: CASSLSGYTDTQYF.